The 20 T cell receptor beta chains below all came from one sample that was sequenced in a study of blood T cell repertoires in COVID-19. The table came from immunoSEQ multiplex PCR; TCRdb's copy has only in-frame clones and leaves some out. Counted here are a few hundred thousand clones, about 90% occurring once; the ten biggest clones make up around 3%. Sample: peripheral blood. All receptors derive from a woman aged 30 to 39 with COVID-19, enrolled during active disease.

This chain joins TRBV7-9 and TRBJ2-1, with TRBD1 matching over 10 bases. The V gene's germline CDR1 is SEHNR and CDR2 FQNEAQ (reference sequence). J lost 8 bases, V lost 6 bases, and 13 bases had no gene match. The CDR3 sequence is 16 residues long. The CDR3 protein is CASRQPGTGALDEQFF. The DNA of the CDR3 is TGTGCCAGCAGACAACCCGGGACAGGGGCCCTTGATGAGCAGTTCTTC.

The J gene is TRBJ2-5, the V gene TRBV19; TRBD1 agrees at 9 bases. Losses at the gene ends were 6 bases for V and 4 bases for J; bases not matched to a gene: 6. Germline V lookup: CDR1 LNHDA, CDR2 SQIVND (reference sequence). This CDR3 is 14 amino acids long. The CDR3 here is CASSLQGARETQYF. The CDR3, as DNA: TGTGCCAGTAGCTTACAGGGGGCTCGAGAGACCCAGTACTTC.

V is TRBV9 and J is TRBJ2-2, with 8 bases aligning to TRBD1. Germline CDR1 SGDLS, CDR2 YYNGEE. The CDR3 is 18 amino acids. V was clipped by 4 bases and J by 3 bases; unmatched bases: 14. CDR3 amino acids: CASSPQTDRGAHTGELFF. The CDR3 DNA follows: TGTGCCAGCAGCCCCCAAACTGACAGGGGAGCCCACACCGGGGAGCTGTTTTTT.

This chain uses TRBV30 with TRBJ2-5; 9 bases match TRBD1. The V and J ends lost 3 bases and 3 bases, in that order; junction bases with no gene match: 2. Germline loops: CDR1 GTSNPN, CDR2 SVGIG (reference sequence). The CDR3 totals 13 residues. Here the CDR3 DNA reads TGTGCCTGGAGGGACAGGGGCAAAGAGACCCAGTACTTC. It codes for CAWRDRGKETQYF.

The V gene is TRBV3-1 (or the pseudogene TRBV3-2), the J gene TRBJ1-4, with 10 bases that match TRBD1. V was pared by 2 bases and J by 3 bases, with 3 bases of the junction left unmatched. The CDR3 totals 16 residues. Germline CDR1 LGHDT, CDR2 YNNKEL (reference sequence). DNA of the CDR3: TGTGCCAGCAGCCAAAGGACAGGGGGAGCTAATGAAAAACTGTTTTTT. Its translation: CASSQRTGGANEKLFF.

CDR3 nucleotide sequence: TGTGCCAGTAGTGAGGGCCGATCTAACTATGGCTACACCTTC. Protein product: CASSEGRSNYGYTF. The chain links TRBV19 to TRBJ1-2; D is undetermined. V was trimmed by 5 bases and J by 0 bases, leaving 10 bases between them. The CDR3 is 14 amino acids. Looked up from germline, CDR1 is LNHDA and CDR2 is SQIVND (reference sequence). Full variable domain (outside the CDR3, taken from reference TRBV19 and TRBJ1-2): DGGITQSPKYLFRKEGQNVTLSCEQNLNHDAMYWYRQDPGQGLRLIYYSQIVNDFQKGDIAEGYSVSREKKESFPLTVTSAQKNPTAFYLCASSEGRSNYGYTFGSGTRLTVV.

The chain is built from TRBV21-1 and TRBJ1-5; the D segment call TRBD1 is taken from the table without a DNA check. TRBV21-1 is deemed a pseudogene. The CDR3 has 15 residues. In DNA, the CDR3 is TGTGCCAGCAGCAAAGGGGCAGGGGGACATCAGCCCCAGCATTTT. It encodes CASSKGAGGHQPQHF.

The gene calls are TRBV5-6 and TRBJ2-1, with D possibly TRBD1 on 6 matching bases. The ends were cut back, 3 bases at V and 12 bases at J, with 10 bases in the middle. Germline CDR1 is SGHDT and CDR2 is YYEEEE. This CDR3 comprises 11 residues. CDR3 nucleotide sequence: TGTGCCAGCAGCTACGGGACACGGCAGTTCTTC. It encodes CASSYGTRQFF.

The chain has TRBV5-1 and TRBJ1-1, with 8 bases aligning to TRBD1. CDR1 SGHRS and CDR2 YFSETQ come from the germline V gene. The ends lost 4 bases at V and 4 bases at J; junction bases unmatched: 6. This CDR3 region has 14 residues. In DNA form, the CDR3 reads TGCGCCAGCAGCGGACAGGGCCTGGGCACTGAAGCTTTCTTT. It yields the protein CASSGQGLGTEAFF.

This chain links TRBV6-6 with TRBJ2-7, with D tentatively TRBD1 (5 bases). Between the trimmed V and J ends, which lost 5 bases and 6 bases, there was a span of 14 bases. Germline CDR1 MNHNY, CDR2 SVGAGI (reference sequence). This CDR3 spans 13 amino acids. The CDR3 loop reads CASSPLGEGEQYV. The CDR3 nucleotides read TGTGCCAGCAGTCCTCTAGGGGAAGGCGAGCAGTACGTC.

The genes are TRBV5-6 and TRBJ2-1; 7 bases fit TRBD2. After removal of 9 bases from V and 6 bases from J, the junction contained 12 bases not matched to a gene. Germline V gene lookup returns CDR1 SGHDT and CDR2 YYEEEE. This CDR3 has 14 residues. This CDR3 reads CATYPAGAGNEQFF. The CDR3 DNA is TGTGCCACCTACCCGGCGGGAGCGGGCAATGAGCAGTTCTTC.

This chain uses TRBV30 with TRBJ1-2; 12 nucleotides align to TRBD1. Germline V lookup: CDR1 GTSNPN, CDR2 SVGIG (reference sequence). The CDR3 has 15 residues. The V segment lost 3 bases and the J segment 5 bases; nucleotides outside the gene matches: 7. DNA of the CDR3: TGTGCCTGGAGGAGGGGACAGGGGGCACGGTATGGCTACACCTTC. This codes for CAWRRGQGARYGYTF.

The chain recombines TRBV4-1 with TRBJ2-1; a weak D match, TRBD1 (7 bases). Trimming took 4 bases from V and 5 from J, leaving 15 bases between them. This CDR3 region has 15 residues. CDR1 is MGHRA, CDR2 YSYEKL, per germline. The CDR3 bases are TGCGCCAGCAGCCCCGCAGGGGGGCTTAACAATGAGCAGTTCTTC. Protein sequence: CASSPAGGLNNEQFF.

The chain links TRBV11-3 to TRBJ2-1; TRBD2 is a possible D gene (6 bases). Germline V gene sequence: CDR1 SGHNT, CDR2 YENEEA. Trimming removed 3 bases at V and 0 bases at J, with 9 bases between. This CDR3 has 15 residues. CDR3 coding DNA: TGTGCCAGCAGCTTCAGCGGGTTCTCCTACAATGAGCAGTTCTTC. It translates to CASSFSGFSYNEQFF.

The sample holds one count of this clone. Compared with germline, one end of the junction differs, possibly owing to a read error. This chain uses TRBV6-6 with TRBJ2-7; 10 nucleotides align to TRBD1. Per germline, CDR1 MNHNY and CDR2 SVGAGI (reference sequence). This CDR3 comprises 13 residues. CDR3 in amino acids: CASSSYPGQGPNF. CDR3 sequence (DNA): TGTGCCAGCAGTTCCTACCCGGGACAGGGGCCCAACTTC.

The V call is TRBV15, the J call TRBJ1-2; D is undetermined. CDR1 is LNHNV, CDR2 YYDKDF, per germline (reference sequence). This CDR3 spans 14 amino acids. Trimming left V 1 base short and J 2 bases short, with 8 bases between. CDR3 loop: CATSRARGNYGYTF. CDR3 DNA: TGTGCCACCAGCAGAGCCCGGGGAAACTATGGCTACACCTTC.

The chain employs TRBV5-4 and TRBJ2-7, with D perhaps matching TRBD2 (7 bases). The germline gives CDR1 SGHNT, CDR2 YYREEE (reference sequence). The V and J ends lost 4 bases and 6 bases respectively, with 23 bases between them. The CDR3 length is 16 residues. This CDR3 is CASSPRGGGIEGEQYF. In DNA form, the CDR3 reads TGTGCCAGCAGCCCCCGAGGGGGGGGCATTGAGGGCGAGCAGTACTTC.

V usage is TRBV7-2 and J usage is TRBJ2-7; no reliable D call. CDR1 and CDR2 from the germline V gene are SGHTA and FQGNSA. This CDR3 has 13 amino acids. Trimming left V 2 bases short and J 0 bases short, with 5 bases between. The chain's CDR3 is CASSLSSSYEQYF. The CDR3 DNA reads TGTGCCAGCAGCTTATCGAGCTCCTACGAGCAGTACTTC.

The J gene is TRBJ2-1, the V gene TRBV10-3, with 14 bases that match TRBD2. Germline V lookup: CDR1 ENHRY, CDR2 SYGVKD. This CDR3 has 17 residues. Germline trimming cut 6 bases from V and 0 bases from J; bases unmatched to any gene: 4. The CDR3 coding sequence is TGTGCCATCAGATCCGGGACTAGCGGGGGCTCCTACAATGAGCAGTTCTTC. Its protein product is CAIRSGTSGGSYNEQFF.

V and J are TRBV28 and TRBJ1-2, with TRBD1 matching 9 bases. This CDR3 contains 14 residues. The ends lost 6 bases at V and 6 bases at J; junction bases unmatched: 8. In germline, CDR1 is MDHEN, CDR2 SYDVKM. The CDR3 here is CASSPDRGAHGYTF. The DNA for the CDR3 is TGTGCCAGCAGCCCTGACAGGGGGGCTCATGGCTACACCTTC.